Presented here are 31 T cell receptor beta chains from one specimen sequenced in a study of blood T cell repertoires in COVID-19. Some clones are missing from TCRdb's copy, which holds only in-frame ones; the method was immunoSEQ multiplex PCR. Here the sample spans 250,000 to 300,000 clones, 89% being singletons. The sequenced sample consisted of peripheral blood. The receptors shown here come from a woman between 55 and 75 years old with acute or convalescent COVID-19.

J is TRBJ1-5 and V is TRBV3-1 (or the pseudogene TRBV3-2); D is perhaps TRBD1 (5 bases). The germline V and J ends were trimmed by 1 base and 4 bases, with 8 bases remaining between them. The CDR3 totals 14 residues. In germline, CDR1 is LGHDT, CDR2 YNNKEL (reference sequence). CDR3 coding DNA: TGTGCCAGCAGCCAAGGGGGCTTTAATCAGCCCCAGCATTTT. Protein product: CASSQGGFNQPQHF.

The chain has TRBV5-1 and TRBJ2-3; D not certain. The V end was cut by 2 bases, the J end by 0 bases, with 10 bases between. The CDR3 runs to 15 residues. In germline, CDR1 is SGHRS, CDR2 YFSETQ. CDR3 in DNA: TGCGCCAGCAGCTTAGCCAGGCTTAGCACAGATACGCAGTATTTT. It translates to CASSLARLSTDTQYF. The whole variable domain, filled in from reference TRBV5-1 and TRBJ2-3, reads KAGVTQTPRYLIKTRGQQVTLSCSPISGHRSVSWYQQTPGQGLQFLFEYFSETQRNKGNFPGRFSGRQFSNSRSEMNVSTLELGDSALYLCASSLARLSTDTQYFGPGTRLTVL.

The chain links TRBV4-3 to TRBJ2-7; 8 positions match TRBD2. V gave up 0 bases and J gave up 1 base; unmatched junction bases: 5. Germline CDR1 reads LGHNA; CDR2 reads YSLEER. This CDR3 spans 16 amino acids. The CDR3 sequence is CASSQDGVAGSYEQYF. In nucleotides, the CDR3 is TGCGCCAGCAGCCAAGATGGAGTAGCGGGGTCCTACGAGCAGTACTTC.

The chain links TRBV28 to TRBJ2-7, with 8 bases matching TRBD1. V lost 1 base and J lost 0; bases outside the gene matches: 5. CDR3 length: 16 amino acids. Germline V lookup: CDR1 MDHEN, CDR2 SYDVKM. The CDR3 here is CASSLSWTGYSYEQYF. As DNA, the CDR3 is TGTGCCAGCAGTTTATCCTGGACAGGGTACTCCTACGAGCAGTACTTC.

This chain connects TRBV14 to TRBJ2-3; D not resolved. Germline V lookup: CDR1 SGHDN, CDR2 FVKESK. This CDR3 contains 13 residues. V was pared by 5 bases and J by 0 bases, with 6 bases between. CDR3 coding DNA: TGTGCCAGCAGCTATCGGAGCACAGATACGCAGTATTTT. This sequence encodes CASSYRSTDTQYF.

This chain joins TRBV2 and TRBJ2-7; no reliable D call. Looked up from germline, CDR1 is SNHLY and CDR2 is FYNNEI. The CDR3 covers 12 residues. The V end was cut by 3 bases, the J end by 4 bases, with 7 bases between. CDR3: CASSDLYYEQYF. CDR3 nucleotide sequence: TGTGCCAGCAGTGATCTCTATTACGAGCAGTACTTC.

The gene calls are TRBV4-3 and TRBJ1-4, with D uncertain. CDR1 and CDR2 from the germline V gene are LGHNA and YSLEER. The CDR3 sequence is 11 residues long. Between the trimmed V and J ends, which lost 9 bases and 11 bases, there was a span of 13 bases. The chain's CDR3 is CASRPGRKLFF. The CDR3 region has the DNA TGCGCCAGTCGGCCGGGTAGGAAACTGTTTTTT.

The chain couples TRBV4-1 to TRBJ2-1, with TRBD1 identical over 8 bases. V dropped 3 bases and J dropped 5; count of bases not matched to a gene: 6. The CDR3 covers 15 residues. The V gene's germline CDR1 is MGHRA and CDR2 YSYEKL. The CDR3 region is CASSHQGAGDNEQFF. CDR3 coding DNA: TGCGCCAGCAGCCATCAGGGGGCCGGGGACAATGAGCAGTTCTTC.

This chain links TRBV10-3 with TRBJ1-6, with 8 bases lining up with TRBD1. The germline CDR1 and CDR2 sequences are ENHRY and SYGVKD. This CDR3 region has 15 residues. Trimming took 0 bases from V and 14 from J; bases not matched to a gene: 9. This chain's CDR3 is CAISESGTGLDTLHF. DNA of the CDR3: TGTGCCATCAGTGAGTCCGGGACAGGACTTGACACCCTCCACTTT.

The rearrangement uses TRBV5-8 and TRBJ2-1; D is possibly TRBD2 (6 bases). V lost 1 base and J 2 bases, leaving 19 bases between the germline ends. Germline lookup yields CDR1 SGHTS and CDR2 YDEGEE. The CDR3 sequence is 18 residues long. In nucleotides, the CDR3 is TGTGCCAGCAGCTTGTTCGCTCGGGCTAGCGTACCCTACAATGAGCAGTTCTTC. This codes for CASSLFARASVPYNEQFF.

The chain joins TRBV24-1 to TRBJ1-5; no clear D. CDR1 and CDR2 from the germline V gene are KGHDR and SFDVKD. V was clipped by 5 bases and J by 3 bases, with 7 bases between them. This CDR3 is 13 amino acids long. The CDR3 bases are TGTGCCACCAGTGGGGCAGACAATCAGCCCCAGCATTTT. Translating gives CATSGADNQPQHF.

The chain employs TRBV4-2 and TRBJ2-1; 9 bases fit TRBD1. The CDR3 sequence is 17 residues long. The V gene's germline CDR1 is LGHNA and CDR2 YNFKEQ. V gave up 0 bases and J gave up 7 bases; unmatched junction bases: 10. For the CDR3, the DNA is TGTGCCAGCAGCCAAGATTGGCCCGGGACAGGGAGGAATGAGCAGTTCTTC. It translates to CASSQDWPGTGRNEQFF.

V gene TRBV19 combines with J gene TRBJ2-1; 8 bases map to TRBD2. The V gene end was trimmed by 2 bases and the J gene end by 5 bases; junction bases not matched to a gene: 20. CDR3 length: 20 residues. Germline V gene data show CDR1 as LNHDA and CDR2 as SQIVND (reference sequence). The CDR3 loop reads CASSISDSGTRSLRNNEQFF. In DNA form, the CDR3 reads TGTGCCAGTAGTATATCTGACTCCGGGACTAGGTCCCTCCGGAACAATGAGCAGTTCTTC.

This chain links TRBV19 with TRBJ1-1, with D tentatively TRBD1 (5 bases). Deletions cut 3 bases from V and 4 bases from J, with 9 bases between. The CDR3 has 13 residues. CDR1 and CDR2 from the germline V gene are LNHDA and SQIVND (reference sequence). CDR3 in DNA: TGTGCCAGTAGTATCCCAGGGTTCACTGAAGCTTTCTTT. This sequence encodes CASSIPGFTEAFF. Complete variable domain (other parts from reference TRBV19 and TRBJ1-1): DGGITQSPKYLFRKEGQNVTLSCEQNLNHDAMYWYRQDPGQGLRLIYYSQIVNDFQKGDIAEGYSVSREKKESFPLTVTSAQKNPTAFYLCASSIPGFTEAFFGQGTRLTVV.

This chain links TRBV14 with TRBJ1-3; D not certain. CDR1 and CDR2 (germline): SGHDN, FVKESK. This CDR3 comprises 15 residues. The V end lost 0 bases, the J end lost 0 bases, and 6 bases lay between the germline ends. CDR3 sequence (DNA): TGTGCCAGCAGCCAAGATTCAGGCTCTGGAAACACCATATATTTT. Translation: CASSQDSGSGNTIYF.

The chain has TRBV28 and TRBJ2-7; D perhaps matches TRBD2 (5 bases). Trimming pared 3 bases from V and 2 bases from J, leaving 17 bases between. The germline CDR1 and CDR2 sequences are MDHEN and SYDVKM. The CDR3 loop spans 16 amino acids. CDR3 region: CASSLRAQLRTYEQYF. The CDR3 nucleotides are TGTGCCAGCAGTTTGAGGGCCCAGCTGAGAACCTACGAGCAGTACTTC.

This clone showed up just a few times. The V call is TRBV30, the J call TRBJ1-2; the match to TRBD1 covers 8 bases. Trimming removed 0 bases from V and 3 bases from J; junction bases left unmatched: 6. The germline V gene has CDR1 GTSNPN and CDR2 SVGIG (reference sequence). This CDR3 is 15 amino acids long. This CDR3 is CAWSVGGQGDYGYTF. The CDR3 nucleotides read TGTGCCTGGAGTGTAGGAGGACAGGGCGACTATGGCTACACCTTC.

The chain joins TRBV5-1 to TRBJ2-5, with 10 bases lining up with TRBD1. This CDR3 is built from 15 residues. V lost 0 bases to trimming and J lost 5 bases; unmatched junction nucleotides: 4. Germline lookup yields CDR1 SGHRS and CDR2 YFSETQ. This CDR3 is CASSLGQGAAETQYF. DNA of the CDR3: TGCGCCAGCAGCTTGGGACAGGGGGCGGCGGAGACCCAGTACTTC. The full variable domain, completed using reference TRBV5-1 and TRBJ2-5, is KAGVTQTPRYLIKTRGQQVTLSCSPISGHRSVSWYQQTPGQGLQFLFEYFSETQRNKGNFPGRFSGRQFSNSRSEMNVSTLELGDSALYLCASSLGQGAAETQYFGPGTRLLVL.

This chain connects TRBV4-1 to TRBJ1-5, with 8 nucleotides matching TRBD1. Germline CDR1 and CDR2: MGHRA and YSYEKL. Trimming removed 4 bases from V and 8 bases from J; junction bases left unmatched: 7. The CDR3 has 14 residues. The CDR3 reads CASSLNRGREPQHF. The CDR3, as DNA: TGCGCCAGCAGCCTAAACAGGGGGAGGGAGCCCCAGCATTTT.

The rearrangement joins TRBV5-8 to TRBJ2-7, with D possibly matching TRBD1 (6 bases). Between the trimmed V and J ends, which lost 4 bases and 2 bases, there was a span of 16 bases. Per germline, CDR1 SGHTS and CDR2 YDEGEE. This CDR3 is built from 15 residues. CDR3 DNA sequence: TGTGCCAGCAGCCCCGGGACACATGAAGCCTACGAGCAGTACTTC. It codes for CASSPGTHEAYEQYF. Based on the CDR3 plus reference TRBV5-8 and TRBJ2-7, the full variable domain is EAGVTQSPTHLIKTRGQQATLRCSPISGHTSVYWYQQALGLGLQFLLWYDEGEERNRGNFPPRFSGRQFPNYSSELNVNALELEDSALYLCASSPGTHEAYEQYFGPGTRLTVT.

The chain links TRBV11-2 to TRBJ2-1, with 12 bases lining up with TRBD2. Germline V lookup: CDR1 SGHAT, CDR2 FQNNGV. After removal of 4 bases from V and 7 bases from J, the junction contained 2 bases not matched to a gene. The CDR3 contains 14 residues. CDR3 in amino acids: CASSSLAGGNEQFF. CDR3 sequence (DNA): TGTGCCAGCAGCTCACTAGCGGGGGGAAATGAGCAGTTCTTC.

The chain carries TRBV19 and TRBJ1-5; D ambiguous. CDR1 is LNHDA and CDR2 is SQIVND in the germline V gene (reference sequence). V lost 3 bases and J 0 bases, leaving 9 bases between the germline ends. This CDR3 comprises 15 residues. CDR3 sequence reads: CASSITTHSNQPQHF. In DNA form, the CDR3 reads TGTGCCAGTAGTATCACGACACATAGCAATCAGCCCCAGCATTTT.

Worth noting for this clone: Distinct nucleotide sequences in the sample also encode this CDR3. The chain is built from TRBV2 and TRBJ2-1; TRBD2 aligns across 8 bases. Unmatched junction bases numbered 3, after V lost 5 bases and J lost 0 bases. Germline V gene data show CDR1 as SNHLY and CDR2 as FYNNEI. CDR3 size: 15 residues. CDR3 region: CASSSGTSSYNEQFF. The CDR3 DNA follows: TGTGCCAGCAGTTCAGGGACTAGCTCCTACAATGAGCAGTTCTTC. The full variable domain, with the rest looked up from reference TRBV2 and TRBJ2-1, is EPEVTQTPSHQVTQMGQEVILRCVPISNHLYFYWYRQILGQKVEFLVSFYNNEISEKSEIFDDQFSVERPDGSNFTLKIRSTKLEDSAMYFCASSSGTSSYNEQFFGPGTRLTVL.

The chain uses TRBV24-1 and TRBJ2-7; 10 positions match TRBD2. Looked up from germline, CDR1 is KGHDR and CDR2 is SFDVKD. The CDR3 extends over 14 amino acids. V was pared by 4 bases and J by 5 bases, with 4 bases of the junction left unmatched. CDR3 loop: CATSDFGTSDEQYF. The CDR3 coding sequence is TGTGCCACCAGTGACTTCGGGACTAGCGACGAGCAGTACTTC.

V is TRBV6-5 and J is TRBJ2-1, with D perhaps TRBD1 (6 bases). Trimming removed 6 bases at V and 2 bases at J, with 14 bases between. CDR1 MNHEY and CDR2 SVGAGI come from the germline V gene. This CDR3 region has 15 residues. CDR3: CASRPSGTTYNEQFF. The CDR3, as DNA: TGTGCCAGCAGACCCTCGGGGACAACCTACAATGAGCAGTTCTTC.

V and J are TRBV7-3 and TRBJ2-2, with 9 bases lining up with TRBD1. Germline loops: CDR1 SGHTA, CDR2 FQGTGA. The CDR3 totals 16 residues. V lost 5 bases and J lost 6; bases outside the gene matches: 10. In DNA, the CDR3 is TGTGCCAGCAGCCTTGGCGGGACAGGGAAGGCCGGGGAGCTGTTTTTT. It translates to CASSLGGTGKAGELFF.

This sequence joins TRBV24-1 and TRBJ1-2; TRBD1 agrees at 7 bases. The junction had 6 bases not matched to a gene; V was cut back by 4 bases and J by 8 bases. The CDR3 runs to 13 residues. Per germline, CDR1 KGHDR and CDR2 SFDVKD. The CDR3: CATSDSRQGGYTF. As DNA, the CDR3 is TGTGCCACCAGTGACTCAAGACAGGGCGGCTACACCTTC.

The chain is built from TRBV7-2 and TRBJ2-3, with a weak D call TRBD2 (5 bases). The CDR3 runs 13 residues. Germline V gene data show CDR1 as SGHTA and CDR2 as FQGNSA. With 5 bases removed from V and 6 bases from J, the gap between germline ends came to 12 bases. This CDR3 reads CASSPRTVDTQYF. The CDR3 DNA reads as TGTGCCAGCAGCCCAAGGACTGTTGATACGCAGTATTTT.

In DNA, the CDR3 is TGTGCCAGCAGTTACGGACAGGGGGGCCTGGGGCAAGAGACCCAGTACTTC. The encoded protein is CASSYGQGGLGQETQYF. The V gene is TRBV7-3, the J gene TRBJ2-5, with TRBD1 identical over 10 bases. This CDR3 contains 17 residues. V shed 6 bases and J 2 bases; nucleotides not matched to a gene: 12. Germline-derived CDR1 and CDR2 are SGHTA and FQGTGA.

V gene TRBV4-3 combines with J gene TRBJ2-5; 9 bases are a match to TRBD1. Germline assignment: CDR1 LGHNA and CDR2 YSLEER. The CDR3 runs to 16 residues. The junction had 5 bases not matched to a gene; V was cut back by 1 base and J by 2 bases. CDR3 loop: CASSQVAGTGQETQYF. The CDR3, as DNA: TGCGCCAGCAGCCAAGTCGCCGGGACAGGGCAAGAGACCCAGTACTTC.

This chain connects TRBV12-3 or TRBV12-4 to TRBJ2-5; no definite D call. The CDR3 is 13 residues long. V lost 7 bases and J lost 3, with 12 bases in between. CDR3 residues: CASTPTLKETQYF. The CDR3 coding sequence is TGTGCCAGCACCCCGACTCTTAAAGAGACCCAGTACTTC.